Each of the 19 T cell receptor beta chains below was sequenced from the same sample in a study of shared clonotypes between healthy human individuals. Sequenced by immunoSEQ multiplex PCR; TCRdb stores in-frame clones only, minus some. Among about 2 million clones listed, 90% to 95% were seen once. Sequencing used naive CD4+ T cells sorted from blood. Described subset: CD45RA+ positively selected. The receptors were gathered from a man younger than 35 in good health.

Note on this clone: The sample contains more than one DNA sequence encoding this CDR3. The rearrangement uses TRBV7-3 and TRBJ1-1; D gene unclear. This CDR3 has 14 residues. V lost 2 bases and J lost 1, with 8 bases in between. Per the germline V gene, CDR1 is SGHTA and CDR2 is FQGTGA. The CDR3 here is CASSLEGGNTEAFF. For the CDR3, the DNA is TGTGCCAGCAGCTTAGAAGGAGGGAACACTGAAGCTTTCTTT.

This clone was detected once. CDR3 in DNA: TGTGCCAGCAGTGGACGGGACGGGAACACTGAAGCTTTCTTT. It is translated as CASSGRDGNTEAFF. The rearrangement links TRBV28 to TRBJ1-1, with a tentative D call TRBD1 (5 bases). Germline V gene sequence: CDR1 MDHEN, CDR2 SYDVKM. The V and J ends lost 5 bases and 1 base respectively, with 11 bases between them. The CDR3 has 14 amino acids.

A note on this clone: The same CDR3 also results from other DNA sequences found in this sample. This rearrangement joins TRBV19 to TRBJ1-1; 11 bases are a match to TRBD1. This CDR3 is built from 16 residues. After removal of 5 bases from V and 5 bases from J, the junction contained 10 bases not matched to a gene. From germline, CDR1 is LNHDA and CDR2 SQIVND (reference sequence). The CDR3, as DNA: TGTGCCAGTAGTCCCCGGACAGGGGGCGCGGGTACTGAAGCTTTCTTT. Its protein is CASSPRTGGAGTEAFF.

J is TRBJ2-7 and V is TRBV6-5; tentatively, D is TRBD2 (6 bases). V shed 6 bases and J shed 2 bases, with 17 bases lying between them. In germline, CDR1 is MNHEY, CDR2 SVGAGI. The CDR3 consists of 15 residues. In DNA, the CDR3 is TGTGCCAGCAGGAGCCTGGGGGGTAGGACCTACGAGCAGTACTTC. It encodes CASRSLGGRTYEQYF.

The chain employs TRBV6-6 and TRBJ2-1; either TRBD1 or TRBD2 may fit D (5 bases each). The CDR3 is made up of 15 amino acids. The V gene's germline CDR1 is MNHNY and CDR2 SVGAGI (reference sequence). V lost 2 bases, J lost 8 bases, and 16 bases lay in between. The CDR3 is CASSYHGTESHEQFF. CDR3 bases: TGTGCCAGCAGTTACCACGGGACGGAGTCTCATGAGCAGTTCTTC.

The chain recombines TRBV28 with TRBJ2-3; D is unclear. Germline V CDR1 and CDR2: MDHEN, SYDVKM. There are 11 residues in the CDR3. The V and J ends lost 7 bases and 5 bases respectively, with 7 bases between them. CDR3 amino acids: CASTLGDTQYF. The CDR3 bases are TGTGCCAGCACCTTGGGAGATACGCAGTATTTT. Full variable domain (outside the CDR3, taken from reference TRBV28 and TRBJ2-3): DVKVTQSSRYLVKRTGEKVFLECVQDMDHENMFWYRQDPGLGLRLIYFSYDVKMKEKGDIPEGYSVSREKKERFSLILESASTNQTSMYLCASTLGDTQYFGPGTRLTVL.

The chain has TRBV5-1 and TRBJ2-5; D tentatively fits TRBD1 or TRBD2 (5 bases each). V lost 4 bases, J lost 1 base, and 14 bases lay in between. Germline V lookup: CDR1 SGHRS, CDR2 YFSETQ. This CDR3 is built from 15 residues. CDR3 coding DNA: TGCGCCAGCAGCCCAGAGGGACGGACCCAAGAGACCCAGTACTTC. Amino acids: CASSPEGRTQETQYF. Full variable domain (remainder filled in from reference TRBV5-1 and TRBJ2-5): KAGVTQTPRYLIKTRGQQVTLSCSPISGHRSVSWYQQTPGQGLQFLFEYFSETQRNKGNFPGRFSGRQFSNSRSEMNVSTLELGDSALYLCASSPEGRTQETQYFGPGTRLLVL.

This chain uses TRBV7-3 with TRBJ2-5; D not certain. V gave up 2 bases and J gave up 5 bases, with 12 bases separating them. This CDR3 contains 14 residues. Germline V gene lookup returns CDR1 SGHTA and CDR2 FQGTGA. The CDR3 region is CASSLGSPGETQYF. For the CDR3, the DNA is TGTGCCAGCAGCTTAGGCTCTCCCGGTGAGACCCAGTACTTC. The whole variable domain, remainder taken from reference TRBV7-3 and TRBJ2-5, is GAGVSQTPSNKVTEKGKYVELRCDPISGHTALYWYRQSLGQGPEFLIYFQGTGAADDSGLPNDRFFAVRPEGSVSTLKIQRTERGDSAVYLCASSLGSPGETQYFGPGTRLLVL.

This clone was seen once. CDR3 amino acids: CASSSFGVNTGELFF. The CDR3 coding sequence is TGTGCCAGCAGCTCCTTCGGGGTTAACACCGGGGAGCTGTTTTTT. The chain combines TRBV6-6 with TRBJ2-2, with a tentative D call TRBD2 (5 bases). Trimming removed 6 bases at V and 2 bases at J, with 13 bases between. The CDR3 has 15 amino acids. The germline V gene encodes CDR1 MNHNY and CDR2 SVGAGI (reference sequence).

This clone was seen just once. The chain links TRBV4-3 to TRBJ2-4; the D gene is possibly TRBD2 (5 bases). Germline assignment: CDR1 LGHNA and CDR2 YSLEER. The V gene lost 4 bases and the J gene lost 4 bases, with 11 bases spanning the gap. The CDR3 is 14 residues long. DNA of the CDR3: TGCGCCAGCAGCCCTGGGGAGAATAAAAACATTCAGTACTTC. It encodes CASSPGENKNIQYF.

The CDR3 spells CASSLAPDEQYF. The CDR3 DNA sequence: TGCGCCAGCAGCTTGGCCCCCGACGAGCAGTACTTC. The rearrangement uses TRBV5-1 and TRBJ2-7; D not resolved. This CDR3 is 12 amino acids long. CDR1 and CDR2 from the germline V gene are SGHRS and YFSETQ. The germline V and J ends were trimmed by 0 bases and 5 bases, with 6 bases remaining between them. The variable domain in full, completed from reference TRBV5-1 and TRBJ2-7, reads KAGVTQTPRYLIKTRGQQVTLSCSPISGHRSVSWYQQTPGQGLQFLFEYFSETQRNKGNFPGRFSGRQFSNSRSEMNVSTLELGDSALYLCASSLAPDEQYFGPGTRLTVT.

CDR3 nucleotides: TGTGCCAGCAGCGTACGGGACAGGGCGTACGAGCAGTACTTC. Translated: CASSVRDRAYEQYF. The chain is built from TRBV9 and TRBJ2-7; 9 bases are a match to TRBD1. Germline CDR1 reads SGDLS; CDR2 reads YYNGEE. Trimming at V came to 1 base and at J to 4 bases, leaving 3 bases not matched to a gene. This CDR3 is built from 14 residues.

The gene calls are TRBV30 and TRBJ2-5; D is uncertain. This CDR3 region has 11 residues. V was shortened by 2 bases and J by 3 bases, with 4 bases between the two germline ends. CDR1 and CDR2 (germline): GTSNPN, SVGIG (reference sequence). The CDR3 DNA sequence: TGTGCCTGGAGTCAGAAAGAGACCCAGTACTTC. Its protein product is CAWSQKETQYF.

Turning to this clone: Additional DNA sequences in this sample encode the identical CDR3. Here the CDR3 reads CASSLQGEVNSPLHF. In DNA, the CDR3 is TGTGCCAGCAGTTTACAGGGGGAAGTAAATTCACCCCTCCACTTT. The chain employs TRBV27 and TRBJ1-6; 7 nucleotides match TRBD1. This CDR3 is 15 amino acids long. Trimming cost V 2 bases and J 7 bases; bases outside gene matches: 5. Germline V gene lookup returns CDR1 MNHEY and CDR2 SMNVEV (reference sequence).

The genes are TRBV27 and TRBJ2-1; no clear D gene. This CDR3 has 13 amino acids. The germline gives CDR1 MNHEY, CDR2 SMNVEV (reference sequence). V lost 10 bases and J lost 10, with 20 bases in between. The CDR3 reads CATARLVLDEQFF. CDR3 nucleotide sequence: TGTGCCACCGCGAGGTTGGTTCTAGACGAGCAGTTCTTC.

V usage is TRBV7-6 and J usage is TRBJ1-4; 10 bases match TRBD1. Germline V lookup: CDR1 SGHVS, CDR2 FNYEAQ. CDR3 length: 18 residues. Unmatched junction bases numbered 13, after V lost 5 bases and J lost 4 bases. Here the CDR3 reads CASSGTGVSSLHNEKLFF. DNA of the CDR3: TGTGCCAGCAGCGGGACAGGGGTTTCGTCACTACATAATGAAAAACTGTTTTTT.

V usage is TRBV5-8 and J usage is TRBJ2-6, with D possibly matching TRBD1 (5 bases). Germline V gene lookup returns CDR1 SGHTS and CDR2 YDEGEE. This CDR3 is built from 15 residues. The germline V and J ends were trimmed by 1 base and 0 bases, with 5 bases remaining between them. As DNA, the CDR3 is TGTGCCAGCAGCTTGACAGGCTCTGGGGCCAACGTCCTGACTTTC. Amino acids: CASSLTGSGANVLTF.

As regards this clone: A much larger clone differs from this one at a single base, so this may be a read error. The sample has other DNA sequences that encode this CDR3 too. The chain links TRBV5-1 to TRBJ1-4; D unclear. The V end lost 2 bases, the J end lost 0 bases, and 8 bases lay between the germline ends. Germline V gene lookup returns CDR1 SGHRS and CDR2 YFSETQ. The CDR3 spans 15 residues. The CDR3 DNA is TGCGCCAGCAGCTTCGGCCAGCCAACTAATGAAAAACTGTTTTTT. Protein: CASSFGQPTNEKLFF.

This clone was seen only once. V gene TRBV5-1 combines with J gene TRBJ2-1; 10 nucleotides match TRBD1. Germline V gene data show CDR1 as SGHRS and CDR2 as YFSETQ. The CDR3 length is 13 residues. J was trimmed by 9 bases and V by 2 bases; bases with no gene match: 2. CDR3 nucleotide sequence: TGCGCCAGCAGCTTAGACAGGGGGCTTGAGCAGTTCTTC. Protein sequence: CASSLDRGLEQFF.